The 32 T cell receptor beta chains below come from one sample, sequenced in a study of regulatory T cells in long-lasting Graves disease. Assembly of TCR beta libraries relied on iRepertoire HTBI primers together with Arm-PCR of CDR3 regions. TCRdb called the multiplex PCR reads again in MiXCR, with one record for every CDR3 protein. The profile shows 580,000 or so distinct CDR3 sequences, about 16% of them singletons. Time point: newly diagnosed GD, antithyroid drugs for less than 3 months. PBMCs were the source of the RNA used for TCR sequencing. These same records also appear under a second study, on T cells in Graves' hyperthyroidism and ophthalmopathy.

Sequenced here: peripheral blood mononuclear cells (PBMCs), sampled at new diagnosis, from a patient treated with antithyroid drugs. All receptors derive from a man between 18 and 35 years old with Graves disease.

This clonotype was seen many times. The chain carries TRBV7-2 and TRBJ1-1; unclear D gene. The germline CDR1 and CDR2 sequences are SGHTA and FQGNSA. This CDR3 is built from 14 residues. Trimming left V 4 bases short and J 5 bases short, with 14 bases between. CDR3 region: CASSSQVSATEAFF. CDR3 nucleotide sequence: TGTGCCAGCAGCTCCCAGGTGTCCGCGACTGAAGCTTTCTTT.

As to this clonotype: This likely reflects a read error, since a far larger clone is one base away. The chain links TRBV12-3 or TRBV12-4 to TRBJ2-4; TRBD2 aligns across 9 bases. TRBJ2-1 explains the end of the DNA better; the J call may be wrong. This CDR3 is 15 amino acids long. The CDR3 protein is CASSLGLAGQETQFF. The CDR3 DNA reads as TGTGCCAGCAGTTTAGGTCTAGCGGGACAAGAGACCCAGTTCTTC.

This clonotype was detected ten times or more. V usage is TRBV29-1 and J usage is TRBJ2-3; 7 bases align to TRBD1. The CDR3 loop spans 14 amino acids. The V and J ends lost 6 bases and 4 bases, in that order; junction bases with no gene match: 10. In germline, CDR1 is SQVTM, CDR2 ANQGSEA. The CDR3 DNA follows: TGCAGCGTGGAAATGAACAGGGGCGCAGATACGCAGTATTTT. This codes for CSVEMNRGADTQYF.

This clonotype was seen ten or more times. V is TRBV7-9 and J is TRBJ2-1, with 10 bases fitting TRBD2. The germline gives CDR1 SEHNR, CDR2 FQNEAQ (reference sequence). This CDR3 comprises 16 residues. Trimming cost V 5 bases and J 7 bases; bases outside gene matches: 11. The CDR3 DNA sequence: TGTGCCAGCAGCCCAGAAGCTAGCGGGAGAAGGAATGAGCAGTTCTTC. Translating gives CASSPEASGRRNEQFF.

This clonotype appeared many times. This chain connects TRBV27 to TRBJ2-7; 7 bases align to TRBD1. The V gene's germline CDR1 is MNHEY and CDR2 SMNVEV (reference sequence). The CDR3 consists of 14 residues. Germline trimming cut 3 bases from V and 2 bases from J; bases unmatched to any gene: 4. The CDR3 DNA is TGTGCCAGCAGTTTCAAGGGGGCGGCCTACGAGCAGTACTTC. Its protein product is CASSFKGAAYEQYF.

This clonotype appeared many times. The chain recombines TRBV2 with TRBJ1-2; D is unresolved. Germline V gives CDR1 SNHLY, CDR2 FYNNEI. The CDR3 runs to 15 residues. The V end lost 6 bases, the J end lost 2 bases, and 16 bases lay between the germline ends. The CDR3 DNA reads as TGTGCCAGCAGGGTTGGGCTGAACGACAACTATGGCTACACCTTC. It is translated as CASRVGLNDNYGYTF.

This clonotype was recorded at least ten times. The rearrangement joins TRBV20-1 to TRBJ2-3; D unresolved. The CDR3 loop spans 13 amino acids. Trimming removed 1 base from V and 6 bases from J, with 11 bases in between. The germline V gene has CDR1 DFQATT and CDR2 SNEGSKA (reference sequence). The CDR3 loop reads CSARVPSSDTQYF. DNA for the CDR3: TGCAGTGCTAGAGTGCCGAGTAGCGATACGCAGTATTTT.

The table lists this clonotype with many counts. V gene TRBV28 combines with J gene TRBJ2-3; tentatively, D is TRBD2 (5 bases). The germline V gene has CDR1 MDHEN and CDR2 SYDVKM. V gave up 2 bases and J gave up 3 bases, with 12 bases separating them. The CDR3 loop spans 15 amino acids. CDR3 DNA: TGTGCCAGCAGTTTAGTAGCGCGCATTACAGATACGCAGTATTTT. Its protein is CASSLVARITDTQYF. Combining the CDR3 with reference TRBV28 and TRBJ2-3 gives the whole variable domain DVKVTQSSRYLVKRTGEKVFLECVQDMDHENMFWYRQDPGLGLRLIYFSYDVKMKEKGDIPEGYSVSREKKERFSLILESASTNQTSMYLCASSLVARITDTQYFGPGTRLTVL.

This clonotype was found many times. This chain uses TRBV7-6 with TRBJ2-1, with D possibly TRBD1 on 5 matching bases. Per germline, CDR1 SGHVS and CDR2 FNYEAQ. The CDR3 is 13 residues long. The V end was cut by 7 bases, the J end by 8 bases, with 15 bases between. CDR3 nucleotides: TGTGCCAGCACCTCGGTTAGGGGCGATGAGCAGTTCTTC. As protein: CASTSVRGDEQFF.

The V and J genes are TRBV9 and TRBJ1-1; D possibly corresponds to TRBD1 (6 bases). Looked up from germline, CDR1 is SGDLS and CDR2 is YYNGEE. This CDR3 has 18 amino acids. V lost 4 bases and J lost 2, with 24 bases in between. DNA of the CDR3: TGTGCCAGCAGCCCCTCCCGGGGGGGCAGCGGAAGAAACACTGAAGCTTTCTTT. The encoded protein is CASSPSRGGSGRNTEAFF.

The table lists this clonotype with many counts. This chain links TRBV6-1 with TRBJ1-1; 9 nucleotides align to TRBD1. There are 14 residues in the CDR3. Germline V gives CDR1 MNHNS, CDR2 SASEGT. The junction had 6 bases not matched to a gene; V was cut back by 6 bases and J by 4 bases. CDR3 sequence reads: CASRVQGAGTEAFF. The CDR3 DNA follows: TGTGCCAGCAGGGTACAGGGGGCCGGCACTGAAGCTTTCTTT.

This clonotype was observed at least ten times. The J gene is TRBJ2-7, the V gene TRBV12-3 or TRBV12-4; 8 bases fit TRBD1. Trimming took 5 bases from V and 2 from J; bases not matched to a gene: 8. The CDR3 runs 15 residues. The CDR3 protein is CASSPGQGSTYEQYF. The CDR3 DNA sequence: TGTGCCAGCAGTCCCGGACAGGGATCGACCTACGAGCAGTACTTC.

This clonotype came up once. At one boundary the junction diverges from the germline segment, which might be a read error. The chain uses TRBV20-1 and TRBJ2-5, with 10 bases that match TRBD2. Germline V lookup: CDR1 DFQATT, CDR2 SNEGSKA (reference sequence). The CDR3 consists of 13 residues. CDR3 protein: CSALAGGLTSEFF. The CDR3 coding sequence is TGCAGTGCATTAGCGGGAGGCCTAACATCCGAGTTCTTC.

This clonotype was detected many times. The chain links TRBV30 to TRBJ1-2, with a weak D call TRBD1 (6 bases). In germline, CDR1 is GTSNPN, CDR2 SVGIG (reference sequence). CDR3 length equals 16 residues. V lost 0 bases to trimming and J lost 6 bases, with 20 bases between them. The CDR3 here is CAWSVLGAGGINGYTF. The CDR3 DNA follows: TGTGCCTGGAGTGTACTGGGGGCCGGGGGGATAAATGGCTACACCTTC.

This clonotype was observed at least ten times. The chain couples TRBV29-1 to TRBJ1-2, with D possibly matching TRBD1 (5 bases). CDR1 and CDR2 from the germline V gene are SQVTM and ANQGSEA. This CDR3 spans 12 amino acids. Trimming took off 3 bases at V and 8 bases at J, with 13 bases between the two ends. The CDR3 is CSVDGLGLGYTF. The CDR3 DNA reads TGCAGCGTTGACGGCTTGGGACTCGGCTACACCTTC.

This clonotype was detected only a few times. V and J are TRBV6-1 and TRBJ1-3, with D perhaps TRBD1 (6 bases). The length of the CDR3 is 13 residues. CDR1 is MNHNS and CDR2 is SASEGT in the germline V gene. The germline V and J ends were trimmed by 6 bases and 4 bases, with 10 bases remaining between them. CDR3 protein: CASREGVGNTIYF. For the CDR3, the DNA is TGTGCCAGCAGGGAGGGGGTCGGAAACACCATATATTTT.

On this clonotype itself: A junction boundary mismatches the germline segment, possibly from a read error. V usage is TRBV12-3 or TRBV12-4 and J usage is TRBJ2-2, with TRBD1 matching 8 bases. The CDR3 runs 15 residues. The CDR3, as DNA: TGTGCCAGCAGTTTTCGACAGGGGATGCCCGGGGAGCCGTTTTTT. This gives the protein CASSFRQGMPGEPFF.

This clonotype was seen only a few times. The J gene is TRBJ1-2, the V gene TRBV11-2; D may be TRBD1 (6 bases). The CDR3 consists of 14 residues. CDR1 and CDR2 from the germline V gene are SGHAT and FQNNGV. V shed 5 bases and J shed 4 bases, with 14 bases lying between them. The CDR3 nucleotides are TGTGCCAGCAGCCCAGTGGGGGCTAGCTATGGCTACACCTTC. It translates to CASSPVGASYGYTF.

This sequence joins TRBV9 and TRBJ2-7; D is ambiguous. V was shortened by 5 bases and J by 5 bases, with 14 bases between the two germline ends. The CDR3 totals 13 residues. CDR1 is SGDLS and CDR2 is YYNGEE in the germline V gene. In DNA, the CDR3 is TGTGCCAGCAGTTCAGGAGCCCTCGACGAGCAGTACTTC. As protein: CASSSGALDEQYF.

This clonotype was found a few times. This sequence joins TRBV5-1 and TRBJ2-1; TRBD2 agrees at 13 bases. Germline CDR1 reads SGHRS; CDR2 reads YFSETQ. The CDR3 is 17 residues long. J lost 6 bases, V lost 0 bases, and 6 bases had no gene match. The CDR3 loop reads CASSLELAGGPVNEQFF. CDR3 DNA sequence: TGCGCCAGCAGCTTGGAACTAGCGGGAGGGCCGGTCAATGAGCAGTTCTTC.

This clonotype has only a few counts. This chain joins TRBV5-1 and TRBJ2-7; unclear D gene. CDR1 is SGHRS, CDR2 YFSETQ, per germline. V was trimmed by 3 bases and J by 0 bases, leaving 13 bases between them. CDR3 size: 15 residues. CDR3 coding DNA: TGCGCCAGCAGCTCCGCAAGAGTCTTCTCCTACGAGCAGTACTTC. Translation gives CASSSARVFSYEQYF. Complete variable domain (other parts from reference TRBV5-1 and TRBJ2-7): KAGVTQTPRYLIKTRGQQVTLSCSPISGHRSVSWYQQTPGQGLQFLFEYFSETQRNKGNFPGRFSGRQFSNSRSEMNVSTLELGDSALYLCASSSARVFSYEQYFGPGTRLTVT.

The chain uses TRBV7-9 and TRBJ1-1; a possible D gene is TRBD1 (5 bases). The CDR3 extends over 13 amino acids. V lost 5 bases and J lost 4, with 11 bases in between. Germline-derived CDR1 and CDR2 are SEHNR and FQNEAQ (reference sequence). The DNA for the CDR3 is TGTGCCAGCAGCGGTGGGGGGGGCACTGAAGCTTTCTTT. Translated: CASSGGGGTEAFF.

This clonotype came up many times. The chain couples TRBV27 to TRBJ2-1; 10 positions agree with TRBD1. The CDR3 contains 18 residues. The germline CDR1 and CDR2 sequences are MNHEY and SMNVEV (reference sequence). V dropped 4 bases and J dropped 4; count of bases not matched to a gene: 13. In DNA, the CDR3 is TGTGCCAGCAGTTGGGGGACAGGGGACGCAGGGGCATACAATGAGCAGTTCTTC. Its translation: CASSWGTGDAGAYNEQFF.

This clonotype was picked up a small number of times. The chain recombines TRBV6-1 with TRBJ1-6; TRBD1 matches at 10 bases. The J segment lost 9 bases and the V segment lost 4 bases, leaving 6 bases of the junction unmatched. Germline CDR1 and CDR2: MNHNS and SASEGT. The CDR3 length is 15 residues. The CDR3 nucleotides are TGTGCCAGCAGTGTTACTGGACAGGGGGGTTCACCCCTCCACTTT. Its translation is CASSVTGQGGSPLHF.

The rearrangement uses TRBV2 and TRBJ1-5; tentatively, D is TRBD1 (5 bases). Trimming left V 1 base short and J 7 bases short, with 11 bases between. Germline CDR1 reads SNHLY; CDR2 reads FYNNEI. The CDR3 contains 14 residues. This chain's CDR3 is CASSEGRGIQPQHF. For the CDR3, the DNA is TGTGCCAGCAGTGAAGGGAGGGGCATCCAGCCCCAGCATTTT.

This clonotype came up many times. V gene TRBV28 combines with J gene TRBJ1-5; 8 bases fit TRBD1. V trimming: 11 bases; J trimming: 9 bases; junction bases outside the gene matches: 12. The CDR3 has 13 amino acids. Germline CDR1 MDHEN, CDR2 SYDVKM. The CDR3 spells CASEGQGSRPQHF. The CDR3 DNA is TGTGCCTCGGAAGGACAGGGCTCCCGGCCCCAGCATTTT.

This clonotype was detected only a few times. One end of the junction is discordant with germline, which a read error may explain. The chain combines TRBV7-9 with TRBJ2-1; no reliable D call. The germline gives CDR1 SEHNR, CDR2 FQNEAQ (reference sequence). CDR3 length: 11 amino acids. The CDR3 sequence: CASSFNNAQFF. CDR3 nucleotide sequence: TGTGCCAGCAGCTTTAACAATGCGCAGTTCTTC.

At least ten counts were recorded for this clonotype. The chain couples TRBV6-2 or TRBV6-3 to TRBJ1-2, with D hard to call. The CDR3 is made up of 14 amino acids. The V end was cut by 5 bases, the J end by 8 bases, with 18 bases between. Germline V lookup: CDR1 MNHEY, CDR2 SVGEGT. The CDR3 bases are TGTGCCAGCAGTGAAGGTTTGGGCAGCCGCGGCTACACCTTC. It yields the protein CASSEGLGSRGYTF.

Ten or more counts support this clonotype. This rearrangement joins TRBV5-4 to TRBJ2-7; TRBD2 aligns across 9 bases. The J segment lost 4 bases and the V segment lost 5 bases, leaving 10 bases of the junction unmatched. Per the germline V gene, CDR1 is SGHNT and CDR2 is YYREEE (reference sequence). CDR3 length: 15 amino acids. As DNA, the CDR3 is TGTGCCAGCAGTTCGGTAGCGGGAGCGGGGTACGAGCAGTACTTC. This codes for CASSSVAGAGYEQYF.

The J gene is TRBJ2-1, the V gene TRBV4-1, with 10 bases identical to TRBD2. Germline CDR1 reads MGHRA; CDR2 reads YSYEKL. The CDR3 extends over 13 amino acids. J was trimmed by 9 bases and V by 4 bases; bases with no gene match: 3. DNA for the CDR3: TGCGCCAGCAGCCTCCGACTAGCGGGTGAGCAGTTCTTC. It codes for CASSLRLAGEQFF.

The chain combines TRBV19 with TRBJ2-5; 7 nucleotides agree with TRBD1. The CDR3 sequence is 16 residues long. Germline assignment: CDR1 LNHDA and CDR2 SQIVND (reference sequence). V shed 4 bases, J shed 2 bases, and the junction held 10 bases outside the gene matches. The DNA for the CDR3 is TGTGCCAGTAGTACCCTGACAGGGCTTGGGCAAGAGACCCAGTACTTC. It translates to CASSTLTGLGQETQYF.

This clonotype was seen only a few times. The rearrangement joins TRBV29-1 to TRBJ2-1; D remains unclear. V was trimmed by 2 bases and J by 9 bases, leaving 8 bases between them. Germline CDR1 is SQVTM and CDR2 is ANQGSEA. The CDR3 consists of 11 residues. The CDR3 reads CSVELYGEQFF. The CDR3, as DNA: TGCAGCGTTGAACTCTATGGTGAGCAGTTCTTC.